The clone carrying this T cell receptor beta chain was seen only once. Its antigen is as yet unknown. The record originates from a study of T cell responses to AZD1222 COVID-19 vaccine. TCRdb's table, derived via immunoSEQ multiplex PCR, lists solely in-frame clones and lacks some. Here the sample spans around 110,000 clones, roughly 87% being singletons. V gave up 3 bases and J gave up 5 bases, with 10 bases separating them. In germline, CDR1 is MGHRA, CDR2 YSYEKL. CDR3 size: 13 residues. The study's findings and limits: An increase in Spike-specific TCR breadth and depth was observed after two AZD1222 doses.

This clonotype was obtained from an adult in good health. This specimen consisted of peripheral blood, obtained on day 0 of AZD1222 vaccination. The rearrangement links TRBV4-1 to TRBJ2-5, with D possibly being TRBD1 or TRBD2 (6 bases each). CDR3 sequence (DNA): TGCGCCAGCAGCCAGGCCGGGGGCGAGACCCAGTACTTC. Translation gives CASSQAGGETQYF.